The 21 T cell receptor beta chains reported below all come from one sample, sequenced in a study of glioma-infiltrating T cells. Using RNA template, CDR3s of TCR alpha and beta were amplified with iRepertoire arm-PCR. TCRdb reanalysed the multiplex PCR reads using MiXCR and keeps one entry per CDR3 protein. The table lists under 200,000 distinct CDR3 sequences, about 46% of them singletons. The sequenced sample consisted of glioma tissue, nonneoplastic brain tissue, or PBMCs (not recorded which). Source of these receptors: a human donor with low-grade glioma or glioblastoma, undergoing nonglioma brain surgery, or in good health (not recorded which).

At least ten counts were recorded for this clonotype. This sequence joins TRBV7-2 and TRBJ2-5, with 10 positions matching TRBD2. The germline CDR1 and CDR2 sequences are SGHTA and FQGNSA. The CDR3 has 16 residues. V gave up 2 bases and J gave up 4 bases; unmatched junction bases: 7. The CDR3 here is CASSLTVAGGGETQYF. CDR3 coding DNA: TGTGCCAGCAGCTTAACAGTAGCGGGAGGTGGAGAGACCCAGTACTTC.

V gene TRBV7-9 combines with J gene TRBJ2-7; D is unresolved. Per the germline V gene, CDR1 is SEHNR and CDR2 is FQNEAQ (reference sequence). The CDR3 is 13 residues long. V dropped 1 base and J dropped 3 bases, with 7 bases sitting between them. The DNA of the CDR3 is TGTGCCAGCAGCTTAGGGTCCGACTACGAGCAGTACTTC. This translates into CASSLGSDYEQYF.

With respect to this clonotype: A much larger clone lies a single base off, so this may be a read error. The chain combines TRBV5-5 with TRBJ2-3; 9 nucleotides line up with TRBD2. The length of the CDR3 is 15 residues. The trim removed 2 bases at V and 0 bases at J, leaving 1 base unmatched. Germline-derived CDR1 and CDR2 are SGHKS and YYEKEE (reference sequence). CDR3: CASSFAGGSTDTQYF. The CDR3 DNA is TGTGCCAGCAGCTTCGCGGGAGGGAGCACAGATACGCAGTATTTT. The whole variable domain, filled in from reference TRBV5-5 and TRBJ2-3, reads DAGVTQSPTHLIKTRGQQVTLRCSPISGHKSVSWYQQVLGQGPQFIFQYYEKEERGRGNFPDRFSARQFPNYSSELNVNALLLGDSALYLCASSFAGGSTDTQYFGPGTRLTVL.

This clonotype was detected ten times or more. The rearrangement links TRBV20-1 to TRBJ1-5; D is undetermined. The CDR3 has 18 residues. Trimming removed 6 bases at V and 3 bases at J, with 27 bases between. CDR1 and CDR2 (germline): DFQATT, SNEGSKA (reference sequence). The CDR3 DNA sequence: TGCAGTGCCCGCTCACGAGGGAGAGGGTACGTCCCCAATCAGCCCCAGCATTTT. Translated: CSARSRGRGYVPNQPQHF.

This clonotype was detected many times. This rearrangement joins TRBV2 to TRBJ2-5; D is unresolved. V was pared by 8 bases and J by 1 base, with 8 bases between. The CDR3 extends over 12 amino acids. Germline V gene sequence: CDR1 SNHLY, CDR2 FYNNEI. In nucleotides, the CDR3 is TGTGCCAGCGTCCGGGCCCAAGAGACCCAGTACTTC. Protein product: CASVRAQETQYF.

This clonotype appeared a few times. This chain connects TRBV2 to TRBJ2-1; 8 bases map to TRBD2. Germline CDR1 SNHLY, CDR2 FYNNEI. V lost 5 bases to trimming and J lost 6 bases; unmatched junction nucleotides: 9. This CDR3 region has 15 residues. The CDR3, as DNA: TGTGCCAGCAGTTCAGAGCGGGAGATATTCAATGAGCAGTTCTTC. It codes for CASSSEREIFNEQFF.

There are a few counts of this clonotype. The chain couples TRBV7-9 to TRBJ2-1, with D possibly being TRBD2 (5 bases). V was pared by 1 base and J by 6 bases, with 10 bases between. This CDR3 is built from 14 residues. Germline CDR1 SEHNR, CDR2 FQNEAQ (reference sequence). The CDR3 sequence: CASSLGASLNEQFF. For the CDR3, the DNA is TGTGCCAGCAGCTTAGGTGCTAGCCTCAATGAGCAGTTCTTC.

Regarding this clonotype: A much more abundant neighbour one base away suggests this may be a read error. V and J are TRBV28 and TRBJ2-4, with TRBD1 as a possible D gene (6 bases). The germline V gene has CDR1 MDHEN and CDR2 SYDVKM. This CDR3 spans 11 amino acids. Trimming removed 9 bases at V and 4 bases at J, with 7 bases between. The CDR3 sequence: CARTGKNIQYF. The CDR3 DNA reads TGTGCCAGAACAGGGAAAAACATTCAGTACTTC. The full variable domain, rest sourced from reference TRBV28 and TRBJ2-4, is DVKVTQSSRYLVKRTGEKVFLECVQDMDHENMFWYRQDPGLGLRLIYFSYDVKMKEKGDIPEGYSVSREKKERFSLILESASTNQTSMYLCARTGKNIQYFGAGTRLSVL.

This clonotype was picked up one time. This sequence may be a read error, since a much larger clone differs from it by one base. The chain employs TRBV2 and TRBJ1-5; D call uncertain. Per germline, CDR1 SNHLY and CDR2 FYNNEI. The CDR3 length is 15 residues. CDR3 nucleotide sequence: TGTGCCAGCAGTGAAACGGAGGTCAGCTACCAGCCCAAGCATTTT. It encodes CASSETEVSYQPKHF.

This clonotype was seen a handful of times. The genes are TRBV5-1 and TRBJ2-7, with D possibly matching TRBD2 (7 bases). The germline V gene encodes CDR1 SGHRS and CDR2 YFSETQ. Trimming took 0 bases from V and 4 from J, leaving 14 bases between them. CDR3 size: 15 residues. CDR3 DNA: TGCGCCAGCAGCTTGGCCCCGGGGGGCGATTACGAGCAGTACTTC. Protein: CASSLAPGGDYEQYF.

This clonotype was counted ten times or more. V gene TRBV19 combines with J gene TRBJ1-1; 8 bases map to TRBD1. The CDR3 length is 13 residues. After removal of 5 bases from V and 5 bases from J, the junction contained 4 bases not matched to a gene. Germline values: CDR1 LNHDA, CDR2 SQIVND (reference sequence). The CDR3 DNA reads as TGTGCCAGTAGTGAGCGGACAGGGACTGAAGCTTTCTTT. It codes for CASSERTGTEAFF. The full variable domain, completed using reference TRBV19 and TRBJ1-1, is DGGITQSPKYLFRKEGQNVTLSCEQNLNHDAMYWYRQDPGQGLRLIYYSQIVNDFQKGDIAEGYSVSREKKESFPLTVTSAQKNPTAFYLCASSERTGTEAFFGQGTRLTVV.

In this sample, this clonotype turned up many times. The chain recombines TRBV28 with TRBJ2-5; unclear D gene. This CDR3 region has 13 residues. Trimming removed 4 bases from V and 6 bases from J, with 12 bases in between. Germline CDR1 is MDHEN and CDR2 is SYDVKM. The CDR3 DNA reads as TGTGCCAGCAGTTCGCCGGTGGCGAAGACCCAGTACTTC. It yields the protein CASSSPVAKTQYF.

Worth noting for this clonotype: At one boundary the junction diverges from the germline segment, which might be a read error. The rearrangement uses TRBV27 and TRBJ2-7; D is perhaps TRBD2 (6 bases). The CDR3 is made up of 11 amino acids. Germline V lookup: CDR1 MNHEY, CDR2 SMNVEV (reference sequence). The CDR3 nucleotides read TGTGCTACGACTAGGGTGTACGATCAGTACTTC. Amino acid sequence: CATTRVYDQYF.

The CDR3 nucleotides read TGCAGTGCTAAGGGACTAGCGGGATCCTACGAGCAGTACTTC. Its protein is CSAKGLAGSYEQYF. The chain has TRBV20-1 and TRBJ2-7, with 13 nucleotides matching TRBD2. CDR3 size: 14 residues. V trimming: 4 bases; J trimming: 1 base; junction bases outside the gene matches: 1. CDR1 is DFQATT and CDR2 is SNEGSKA in the germline V gene (reference sequence).

This clonotype was seen a handful of times. The chain has TRBV5-4 and TRBJ2-7; D uncertain. The CDR3 has 13 residues. V lost 1 base and J lost 1, with 6 bases in between. Germline values: CDR1 SGHNT, CDR2 YYREEE (reference sequence). The CDR3 region is CASSLPLSYEQYF. Written as DNA, the CDR3 is TGTGCCAGCAGCTTGCCTCTGTCCTACGAGCAGTACTTC.

The chain combines TRBV12-3 or TRBV12-4 with TRBJ2-3; 8 nucleotides match TRBD2. The length of the CDR3 is 18 residues. Trimming cost V 1 base and J 5 bases; bases outside gene matches: 14. The DNA for the CDR3 is TGTGCCAGCAGTTTAGAGGTTCGGGGACTAGGGAGTAGAGATACGCAGTATTTT. This encodes CASSLEVRGLGSRDTQYF.

The V call is TRBV5-1, the J call TRBJ2-7; unclear D gene. The tail of the sequence fits TRBJ1-2 better, so the J call may be wrong. The CDR3 spans 13 residues. Germline CDR1 SGHRS, CDR2 YFSETQ. This CDR3 is CASSLHDNYGYTF. The CDR3 DNA sequence: TGCGCCAGCAGCTTGCATGACAACTATGGCTACACCTTC.

This clonotype was recorded many times. The V call is TRBV18, the J call TRBJ2-3; D not certain. V was pared by 3 bases and J by 1 base, with 11 bases between. Germline V gives CDR1 KGHSH, CDR2 LQKENI. This CDR3 region has 15 residues. The CDR3 DNA is TGTGCCAGCTCACCCCCGATTAGCCGCACAGATACGCAGTATTTT. Residues: CASSPPISRTDTQYF.

Concerning this clonotype itself: A much bigger clone sits one base away, suggesting this may be a read error. The chain combines TRBV20-1 with TRBJ2-5; perhaps TRBD1 as D (5 bases). The V gene's germline CDR1 is DFQATT and CDR2 SNEGSKA (reference sequence). Between the trimmed V and J ends, which lost 0 bases and 5 bases, there was a span of 16 bases. This CDR3 has 15 residues. The CDR3 loop is CSARDQVQATETQYF. The CDR3 bases are TGCAGTGCTAGAGATCAGGTACAGGCCACGGAGACCCAGTACTTC.

As concerns this clonotype: A read error may explain this, as a much larger clone is one base away. This chain connects TRBV19 to TRBJ1-1; D is possibly TRBD1 (6 bases). Between the trimmed V and J ends, which lost 3 bases and 10 bases, there was a span of 12 bases. Germline-derived CDR1 and CDR2 are LNHDA and SQIVND (reference sequence). The CDR3 runs to 12 residues. The CDR3 bases are TGTGCCAGTAGTATTTCGGACAGTAGAGCTTTCTTT. It translates to CASSISDSRAFF.

The chain combines TRBV19 with TRBJ2-5, with D maybe TRBD2 (6 bases). CDR1 is LNHDA and CDR2 is SQIVND in the germline V gene (reference sequence). The CDR3 runs 14 residues. The V end was cut by 4 bases, the J end by 5 bases, with 14 bases between. CDR3 DNA sequence: TGTGCCAGTAGTACTGGAGGGGCATCTGAGACCCAGTACTTC. This encodes CASSTGGASETQYF. The full variable domain, rest sourced from reference TRBV19 and TRBJ2-5, is DGGITQSPKYLFRKEGQNVTLSCEQNLNHDAMYWYRQDPGQGLRLIYYSQIVNDFQKGDIAEGYSVSREKKESFPLTVTSAQKNPTAFYLCASSTGGASETQYFGPGTRLLVL.